The T cell receptor (beta chain) described here comes from a study of early stage breast cancer tumors. Measured with immunoSEQ multiplex PCR; TCRdb has only the in-frame clones, and not every one. In the table there are just over 70,000 clones, more than 60% of which are singletons. The TCR sequence derives from a person in their sixties with breast cancer. The sample was blood.

CDR3 amino acids: CASRGLAKNIQYF. The CDR3, as DNA: TGCGCCAGCAGGGGGCTAGCCAAAAACATTCAGTACTTC. The gene calls are TRBV5-1 and TRBJ2-4; TRBD1 is a possible D gene (5 bases). The CDR3 runs 13 residues. The V and J ends lost 5 bases and 0 bases respectively, with 6 bases between them. The V gene's germline CDR1 is SGHRS and CDR2 YFSETQ.